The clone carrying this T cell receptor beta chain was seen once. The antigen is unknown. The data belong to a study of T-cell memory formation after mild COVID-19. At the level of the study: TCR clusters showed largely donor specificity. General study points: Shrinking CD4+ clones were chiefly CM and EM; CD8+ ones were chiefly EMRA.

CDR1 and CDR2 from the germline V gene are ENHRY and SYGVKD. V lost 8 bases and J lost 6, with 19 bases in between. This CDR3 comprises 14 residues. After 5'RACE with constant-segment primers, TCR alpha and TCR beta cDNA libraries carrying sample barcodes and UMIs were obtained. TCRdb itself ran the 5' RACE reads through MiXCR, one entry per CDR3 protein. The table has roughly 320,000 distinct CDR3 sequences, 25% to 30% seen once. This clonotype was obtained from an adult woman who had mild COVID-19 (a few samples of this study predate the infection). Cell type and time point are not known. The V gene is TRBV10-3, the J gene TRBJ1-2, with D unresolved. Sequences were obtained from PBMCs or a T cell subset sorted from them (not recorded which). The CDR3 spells CAIPETVEGNGYTF. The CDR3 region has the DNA TGTGCCATCCCGGAAACAGTAGAAGGAAATGGCTACACCTTC.